This TCR beta chain was sequenced for a study of blood T cell repertoires in COVID-19. Study-level background: Both acute and convalescent COVID-19 samples were obtained from the United States, Italy and Spain. PBMCs, B-cell-depleted T cells, or T cells provided the cDNA or gDNA that made up the material.

This table comes from immunoSEQ multiplex PCR, and its TCRdb copy is limited to in-frame clones, with some not included. There are some 230,000 clones in the sample; 70% to 90% occur only once, and around 2.2% lies in the top ten. The clonotype was recovered from a young man who had recovered from COVID-19. The sample was peripheral blood.

CDR3 in DNA: TGTGCCAGTAGTATCGTAGCCCGGGAGTTCGGGGAGCTGTTTTTT. Amino acids: CASSIVAREFGELFF. The V call is TRBV19, the J call TRBJ2-2, with D perhaps matching TRBD2 (6 bases). Germline lookup yields CDR1 LNHDA and CDR2 SQIVND (reference sequence). This CDR3 contains 15 residues. V was trimmed by 3 bases and J by 7 bases, leaving 15 bases between them. The full variable domain, completed using reference TRBV19 and TRBJ2-2, is DGGITQSPKYLFRKEGQNVTLSCEQNLNHDAMYWYRQDPGQGLRLIYYSQIVNDFQKGDIAEGYSVSREKKESFPLTVTSAQKNPTAFYLCASSIVAREFGELFFGEGSRLTVL.